The 16 T cell receptor beta chains below were found in one sample sequenced in a study of blood T cell repertoires in COVID-19. This table comes from immunoSEQ multiplex PCR, and its TCRdb copy is limited to in-frame clones, with some not included. The sample includes 200,000 or so clones, 80% to 90% of them seen just once. The specimen sequenced was PBMCs or T cells enriched from blood (not recorded which). These receptors came from a middle-aged woman with acute COVID-19.

This clone was observed a handful of times. V usage is TRBV5-1 and J usage is TRBJ2-1; tentative D call: TRBD1 (5 bases). Germline V gives CDR1 SGHRS, CDR2 YFSETQ. V lost 4 bases and J lost 2, with 16 bases in between. This CDR3 is 16 amino acids long. CDR3 DNA: TGCGCCAGCAGCCAGGGCGACTCCTGGGCCTACAATGAGCAGTTCTTC. This encodes CASSQGDSWAYNEQFF. Supplemented by reference TRBV5-1 and TRBJ2-1, the full variable domain reads KAGVTQTPRYLIKTRGQQVTLSCSPISGHRSVSWYQQTPGQGLQFLFEYFSETQRNKGNFPGRFSGRQFSNSRSEMNVSTLELGDSALYLCASSQGDSWAYNEQFFGPGTRLTVL.

This rearrangement joins TRBV7-2 to TRBJ1-3; TRBD1 is a possible D gene (5 bases). V was trimmed by 2 bases and J by 0 bases, leaving 20 bases between them. The CDR3 has 19 residues. Germline V gene lookup returns CDR1 SGHTA and CDR2 FQGNSA. Here the CDR3 DNA reads TGTGCCAGCAGCTTAAAGTTCGCTGGGGACTCGAGCTCTGGAAACACCATATATTTT. Translating it yields CASSLKFAGDSSSGNTIYF.

The rearrangement links TRBV6-6 to TRBJ1-1; D is unclear. CDR1 MNHNY and CDR2 SVGAGI come from the germline V gene (reference sequence). V lost 7 bases and J lost 5, with 11 bases in between. This CDR3 has 12 residues. The CDR3 sequence is CASTTGWTEAFF. The CDR3 DNA reads TGTGCCAGCACCACCGGGTGGACTGAAGCTTTCTTT.

This clone was seen only once. The chain links TRBV7-9 to TRBJ1-4, with 8 bases identical to TRBD1. Germline loops: CDR1 SEHNR, CDR2 FQNEAQ (reference sequence). The V segment lost 5 bases and the J segment 8 bases; nucleotides outside the gene matches: 7. The CDR3 has 14 amino acids. CDR3 loop: CASSDRQGWEKLFF. CDR3 DNA sequence: TGTGCCAGCAGCGACAGACAGGGGTGGGAAAAACTGTTTTTT.

The genes are TRBV12-5 and TRBJ1-1, with D possibly TRBD1 on 6 matching bases. Trimming took 7 bases from V and 5 from J, leaving 14 bases between them. CDR3 size: 13 residues. Germline assignment: CDR1 LGHNT and CDR2 FRNRAP. CDR3 residues: CASDGQRGTEAFF. The DNA for the CDR3 is TGTGCTAGTGATGGACAGAGGGGGACTGAAGCTTTCTTT. Full variable domain (missing parts from reference TRBV12-5 and TRBJ1-1): DARVTQTPRHKVTEMGQEVTMRCQPILGHNTVFWYRQTMMQGLELLAYFRNRAPLDDSGMPKDRFSAEMPDATLATLKIQPSEPRDSAVYFCASDGQRGTEAFFGQGTRLTVV.

V is TRBV9 and J is TRBJ2-4; a possible D gene is TRBD2 (6 bases). The CDR3 sequence is 13 residues long. Germline values: CDR1 SGDLS, CDR2 YYNGEE. V lost 0 bases and J lost 10, with 11 bases in between. CDR3 DNA: TGTGCCAGCAGCGTAGTGGGAGGAGGGATTCAGTACTTC. Translating it yields CASSVVGGGIQYF.

This clone came up once. This sequence joins TRBV9 and TRBJ2-1; 10 nucleotides line up with TRBD2. CDR1 and CDR2 from the germline V gene are SGDLS and YYNGEE. This CDR3 is built from 15 residues. J gave up 10 bases and V 0 bases, and 7 bases lay outside the gene matches. In DNA form, the CDR3 reads TGTGCCAGCAGCGTAGGGTCTAGCGGGGGTCACGAGCAGTTCTTC. Translating gives CASSVGSSGGHEQFF. Variable domain in full (rest from reference TRBV9 and TRBJ2-1): DSGVTQTPKHLITATGQRVTLRCSPRSGDLSVYWYQQSLDQGLQFLIQYYNGEERAKGNILERFSAQQFPDLHSELNLSSLELGDSALYFCASSVGSSGGHEQFFGPGTRLTVL.

This sequence joins TRBV7-8 and TRBJ1-5, with D unclear. Between the trimmed V and J ends, which lost 2 bases and 2 bases, there was a span of 4 bases. The CDR3 spans 13 residues. CDR1 and CDR2 (germline): SGHVS, FQNEAQ. The CDR3, as DNA: TGTGCCAGCAGCTTACAGGGCAATCAGCCCCAGCATTTT. This encodes CASSLQGNQPQHF.

Remarks on this clone: Sequence at one end of the junction differs from germline and may be a read error. J is TRBJ1-5 and V is TRBV12-5; a possible D gene is TRBD1 (5 bases). This CDR3 comprises 12 residues. Germline V CDR1 and CDR2: LGHNT, FRNRAP. The CDR3 nucleotides read TGTGCTTGTGGAGGGGGCAATCAGCCCCAGCATTTT. It is translated as CACGGGNQPQHF.

This clone has more than one count but fewer than ten. The chain has TRBV18 and TRBJ1-2, with D unresolved. In germline, CDR1 is KGHSH, CDR2 LQKENI. Trimming removed 3 bases from V and 7 bases from J, with 12 bases in between. CDR3 length equals 13 residues. This CDR3 reads CASSPRVASGYTF. DNA for the CDR3: TGTGCCAGCTCACCTCGGGTCGCGAGTGGCTACACCTTC.

The chain recombines TRBV7-3 with TRBJ2-7; 9 bases match TRBD1. Losses at the gene ends were 5 bases for V and 3 bases for J; bases not matched to a gene: 5. The CDR3 length is 14 residues. Germline V gene sequence: CDR1 SGHTA, CDR2 FQGTGA. CDR3 DNA sequence: TGTGCCAGCAGCGAAACAGGGGGCAGCTACGAGCAGTACTTC. It codes for CASSETGGSYEQYF.

The chain couples TRBV28 to TRBJ2-3, with 11 bases matching TRBD2. Germline-derived CDR1 and CDR2 are MDHEN and SYDVKM. Germline trimming cut 3 bases from V and 0 bases from J; bases unmatched to any gene: 11. The CDR3 length is 19 residues. Written as DNA, the CDR3 is TGTGCCAGCAGTTTTTTGCTAGCGGGGGGAGCTAGTAGCACAGATACGCAGTATTTT. The encoded protein is CASSFLLAGGASSTDTQYF. Combining the CDR3 with reference TRBV28 and TRBJ2-3 gives the whole variable domain DVKVTQSSRYLVKRTGEKVFLECVQDMDHENMFWYRQDPGLGLRLIYFSYDVKMKEKGDIPEGYSVSREKKERFSLILESASTNQTSMYLCASSFLLAGGASSTDTQYFGPGTRLTVL.

The chain carries TRBV2 and TRBJ1-2; D not certain. There are 10 residues in the CDR3. Trimming took 7 bases from V and 6 from J, leaving 6 bases between them. Germline V CDR1 and CDR2: SNHLY, FYNNEI. The chain's CDR3 is CASINNGYTF. DNA for the CDR3: TGTGCCAGCATCAACAATGGCTACACCTTC. Full variable domain (rest looked up from reference TRBV2 and TRBJ1-2): EPEVTQTPSHQVTQMGQEVILRCVPISNHLYFYWYRQILGQKVEFLVSFYNNEISEKSEIFDDQFSVERPDGSNFTLKIRSTKLEDSAMYFCASINNGYTFGSGTRLTVV.

This chain uses TRBV4-3 with TRBJ1-3; 8 bases agree with TRBD1. The ends lost 3 bases at V and 4 bases at J; junction bases unmatched: 11. The CDR3 extends over 17 amino acids. The germline CDR1 and CDR2 sequences are LGHNA and YSLEER. CDR3 sequence: CASSHEATGTGGNTIYF. The CDR3, as DNA: TGCGCCAGCAGCCACGAGGCTACCGGGACAGGAGGAAACACCATATATTTT.

The gene calls are TRBV12-5 and TRBJ2-1, with D possibly matching TRBD2 (5 bases). The V end was cut by 1 base, the J end by 6 bases, with 7 bases between. This CDR3 is 13 amino acids long. Germline values: CDR1 LGHNT, CDR2 FRNRAP. The CDR3 sequence is CASGLELGNEQFF. The CDR3 DNA reads TGTGCTAGTGGTTTGGAACTAGGCAATGAGCAGTTCTTC.

The chain joins TRBV30 to TRBJ2-3; D possibly corresponds to TRBD2 (5 bases). V lost 1 base, J lost 11 bases, and 13 bases lay in between. CDR3 length: 12 residues. CDR1 GTSNPN and CDR2 SVGIG come from the germline V gene (reference sequence). For the CDR3, the DNA is TGTGCCTGGAGTGCGGGGTTAATGAAGCAGTATTTT. Amino acids: CAWSAGLMKQYF.